This TCR beta chain was observed in a study of blood T cells in healthy people across ages. For the second PCR, which ran for about 6 to 11 cycles, a sample-barcoded 5' primer and a J-beta primer mix were used. TCRdb recomputed calls from the 5' RACE reads with MiXCR, one row per CDR3 protein. The sample includes 950,000 to 1,200,000 distinct CDR3 sequences, roughly two fifths seen only once; the top ten take around 12%. CDR1 and CDR2 from the germline V gene are SGHDN and FVKESK. Trimming left V 1 base short and J 2 bases short, with 8 bases between. This CDR3 is 14 amino acids long. The V gene is TRBV14, the J gene TRBJ2-5; D is unresolved. The receptor's source is a young man in good health. Sample: blood. The chain's CDR3 is CASSQVYGQETQYF. DNA for the CDR3: TGTGCCAGCAGCCAAGTGTACGGACAAGAGACCCAGTACTTC.